These 8 T cell receptor beta chains came from one sample sequenced in a study of cytomegalovirus exposure and HLA in healthy donors. Sequencing was performed with immunoSEQ multiplex PCR; in TCRdb, only in-frame clones are kept and a portion is missing. Here the sample spans 90,000 to 120,000 clones, approximately 86% being singletons. The sample consisted of PBMCs. The receptor source for this set is a woman younger than 30 in good health and CMV-seronegative.

The rearrangement joins TRBV9 to TRBJ2-1, with a possible D match to TRBD2 (5 bases). The V end lost 0 bases, the J end lost 7 bases, and 14 bases lay between the germline ends. CDR1 and CDR2 from the germline V gene are SGDLS and YYNGEE. The CDR3 spans 15 residues. This CDR3 reads CASSVVDSAWNEQFF. CDR3 bases: TGTGCCAGCAGCGTAGTCGATAGCGCTTGGAATGAGCAGTTCTTC.

The chain employs TRBV7-6 and TRBJ1-4, with 7 bases matching TRBD1. With V trimmed by 5 bases and J by 5 bases, 20 bases remained unmatched. There are 19 residues in the CDR3. Germline V gene sequence: CDR1 SGHVS, CDR2 FNYEAQ. In nucleotides, the CDR3 is TGTGCCAGCAGCAGGCCAAGGGGGCTGCAAGGGGTGGGAAATGAAAAACTGTTTTTT. This gives the protein CASSRPRGLQGVGNEKLFF.

The rearrangement links TRBV13 to TRBJ2-1; tentative D call: TRBD1 (5 bases). This CDR3 is 16 amino acids long. V was shortened by 3 bases and J by 0 bases, with 12 bases between the two germline ends. Germline V gives CDR1 PRHDT, CDR2 FYEKMQ (reference sequence). The CDR3 reads CASSLFGQSSYNEQFF. The CDR3 region has the DNA TGTGCCAGCAGCTTGTTCGGACAAAGCTCCTACAATGAGCAGTTCTTC.

The chain links TRBV5-6 to TRBJ1-3; 7 bases fit TRBD1. V trimming: 4 bases; J trimming: 4 bases; junction bases outside the gene matches: 5. CDR1 and CDR2 (germline): SGHDT, YYEEEE. There are 14 residues in the CDR3. In DNA form, the CDR3 reads TGTGCCAGCAGCCAGACAGGGTCCGGAAACACCATATATTTT. Its protein is CASSQTGSGNTIYF.

The chain joins TRBV10-3 to TRBJ1-5, with 11 bases matching TRBD1. Germline CDR1 is ENHRY and CDR2 is SYGVKD. V was clipped by 0 bases and J by 6 bases; unmatched bases: 4. The CDR3 is 16 amino acids. The CDR3 loop is CAISESRTGGGQPQHF. In DNA, the CDR3 is TGTGCCATCAGTGAGTCGAGGACAGGGGGCGGTCAGCCCCAGCATTTT.

The rearrangement uses TRBV7-2 and TRBJ1-1; D remains ambiguous. This CDR3 contains 14 residues. V was trimmed by 2 bases and J by 0 bases, leaving 7 bases between them. Germline CDR1 is SGHTA and CDR2 is FQGNSA. CDR3: CASSLLTVNTEAFF. The DNA of the CDR3 is TGTGCCAGCAGCTTACTAACGGTGAACACTGAAGCTTTCTTT.

The CDR3 DNA sequence: TGTGCCAGCAGTGACTCGAGTCTAGCGGGGCTGAACACCGGGGAGCTGTTTTTT. Its protein product is CASSDSSLAGLNTGELFF. The V and J genes are TRBV6-4 and TRBJ2-2; 9 bases are a match to TRBD2. CDR1 is MRHNA and CDR2 is SNTAGT in the germline V gene. This CDR3 spans 18 amino acids. V shed 0 bases and J 1 base; nucleotides not matched to a gene: 6.

The chain has TRBV27 and TRBJ2-1; 7 positions agree with TRBD1. This CDR3 is built from 15 residues. With V trimmed by 6 bases and J by 0 bases, 5 bases remained unmatched. Germline assignment: CDR1 MNHEY and CDR2 SMNVEV (reference sequence). DNA of the CDR3: TGTGCCAGCAGCAACAGGGGTCTCTCCTACAATGAGCAGTTCTTC. Its protein is CASSNRGLSYNEQFF.